This T cell receptor beta chain comes out of a study of blood T cell repertoires in COVID-19. In the study overall: Specimens from acute and convalescent COVID-19 originated in the United States, Italy and Spain. Sample material is recorded as cDNA or gDNA derived from T cells, B-cell-depleted T cells, or PBMCs.

The CDR3 is 15 amino acids. Per the germline V gene, CDR1 is MNHEY and CDR2 is SVGAGI. V was cut by 7 bases and J by 6 bases, with 18 bases left in between. The assay was immunoSEQ multiplex PCR, and TCRdb's table has in-frame clones only and misses some. Of some 200,000 clones listed, 80% to 90% were seen once; the top ten hold roughly 18%. Specimen: peripheral blood. The chain combines TRBV6-5 with TRBJ2-2; TRBD2 is a possible D gene (5 bases). This clonotype was obtained from an elderly woman with active or convalescent COVID-19. CDR3 bases: TGTGCCAGCACCCGGCCATACGAACTAGCCGGGGAGCTGTTTTTT. Its protein product is CASTRPYELAGELFF.